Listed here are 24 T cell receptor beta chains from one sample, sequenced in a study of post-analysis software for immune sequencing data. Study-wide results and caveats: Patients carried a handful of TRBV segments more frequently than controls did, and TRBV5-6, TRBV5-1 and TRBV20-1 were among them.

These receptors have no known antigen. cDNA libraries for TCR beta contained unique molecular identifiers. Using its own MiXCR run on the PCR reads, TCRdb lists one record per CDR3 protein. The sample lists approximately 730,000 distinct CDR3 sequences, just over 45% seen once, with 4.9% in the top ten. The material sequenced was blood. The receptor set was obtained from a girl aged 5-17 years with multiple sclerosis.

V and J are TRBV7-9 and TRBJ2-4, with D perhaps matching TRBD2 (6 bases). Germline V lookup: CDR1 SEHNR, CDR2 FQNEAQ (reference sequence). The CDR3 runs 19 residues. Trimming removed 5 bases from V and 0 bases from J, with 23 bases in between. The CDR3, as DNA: TGTGCCAGCAGCCCCCCCGGAGGCGGGGTGGAATTAGCCAAAAACATTCAGTACTTC. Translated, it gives CASSPPGGGVELAKNIQYF.

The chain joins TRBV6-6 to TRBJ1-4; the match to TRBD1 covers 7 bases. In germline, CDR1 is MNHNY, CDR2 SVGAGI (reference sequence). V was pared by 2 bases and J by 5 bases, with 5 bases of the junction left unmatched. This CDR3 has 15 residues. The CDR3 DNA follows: TGTGCCAGCAGTTACATCGACAGGGTGAATGAAAAACTGTTTTTT. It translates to CASSYIDRVNEKLFF.

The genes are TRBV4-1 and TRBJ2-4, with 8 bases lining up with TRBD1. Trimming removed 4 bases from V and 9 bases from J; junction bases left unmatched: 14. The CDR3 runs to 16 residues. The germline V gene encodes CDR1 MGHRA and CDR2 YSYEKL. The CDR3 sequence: CASSRSGDRGEGIQYF. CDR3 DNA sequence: TGCGCCAGCAGCCGCTCCGGCGACAGGGGCGAGGGCATTCAGTACTTC.

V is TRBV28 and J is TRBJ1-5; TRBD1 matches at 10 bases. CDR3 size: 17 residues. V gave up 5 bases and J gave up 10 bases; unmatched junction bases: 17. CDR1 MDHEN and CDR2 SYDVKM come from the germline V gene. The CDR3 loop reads CASSGESRTGGIYPQHF. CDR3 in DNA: TGTGCCAGCAGTGGGGAATCAAGGACAGGGGGGATTTATCCCCAGCATTTT.

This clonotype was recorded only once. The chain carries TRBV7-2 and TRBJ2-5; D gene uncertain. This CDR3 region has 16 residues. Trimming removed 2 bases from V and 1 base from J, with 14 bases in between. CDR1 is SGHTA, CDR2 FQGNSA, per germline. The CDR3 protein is CASSLISVSPQETQYF. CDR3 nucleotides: TGTGCCAGCAGCTTAATAAGCGTCAGCCCCCAAGAGACCCAGTACTTC.

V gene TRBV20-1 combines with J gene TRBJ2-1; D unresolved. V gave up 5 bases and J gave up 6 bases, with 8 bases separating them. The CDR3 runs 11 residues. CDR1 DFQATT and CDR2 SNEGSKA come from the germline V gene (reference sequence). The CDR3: CSAGISNEQFF. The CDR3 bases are TGCAGTGCTGGAATCAGCAATGAGCAGTTCTTC.

CDR3 in amino acids: CASSRDRVQGNTIYF. The CDR3, as DNA: TGTGCCAGCAGCCGGGACAGGGTGCAGGGAAACACCATATATTTT. The chain recombines TRBV7-2 with TRBJ1-3; 9 bases agree with TRBD1. This CDR3 comprises 15 residues. With V trimmed by 5 bases and J by 4 bases, 6 bases remained unmatched. Looked up from germline, CDR1 is SGHTA and CDR2 is FQGNSA.

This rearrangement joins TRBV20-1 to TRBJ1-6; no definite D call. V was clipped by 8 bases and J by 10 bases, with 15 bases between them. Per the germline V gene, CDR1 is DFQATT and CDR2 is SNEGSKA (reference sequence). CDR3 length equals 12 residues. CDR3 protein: CSWERVGSPLHF. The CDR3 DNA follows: TGCAGTTGGGAGAGGGTTGGATCACCCCTCCACTTT.

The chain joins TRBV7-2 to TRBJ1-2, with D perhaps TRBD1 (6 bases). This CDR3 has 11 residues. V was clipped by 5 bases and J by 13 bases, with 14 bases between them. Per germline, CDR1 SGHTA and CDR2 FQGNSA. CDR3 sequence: CASSIPGASTF. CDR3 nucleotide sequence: TGTGCCAGCAGCATCCCAGGGGCGTCCACCTTC.

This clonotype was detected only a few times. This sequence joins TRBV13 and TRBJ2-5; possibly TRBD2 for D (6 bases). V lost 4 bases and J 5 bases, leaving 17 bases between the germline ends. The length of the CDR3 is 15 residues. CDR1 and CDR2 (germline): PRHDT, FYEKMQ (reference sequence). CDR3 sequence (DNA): TGTGCCAGCAGCTCCTCATGGTCGGCGGGGGAGACCCAGTACTTC. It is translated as CASSSSWSAGETQYF.

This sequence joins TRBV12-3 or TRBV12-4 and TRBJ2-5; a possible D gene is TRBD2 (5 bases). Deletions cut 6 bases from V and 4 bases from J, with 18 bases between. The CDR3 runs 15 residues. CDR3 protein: CASSEHGLSGETQYF. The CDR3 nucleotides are TGTGCCAGCAGCGAACACGGACTGTCGGGAGAGACCCAGTACTTC.

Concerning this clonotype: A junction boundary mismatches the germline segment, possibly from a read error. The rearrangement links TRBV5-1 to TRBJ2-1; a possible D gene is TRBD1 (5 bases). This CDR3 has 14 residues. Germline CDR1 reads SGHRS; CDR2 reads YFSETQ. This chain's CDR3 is CASRLDTPANEQFF. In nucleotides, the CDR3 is TGCGCCAGCAGATTGGACACTCCGGCAAATGAGCAGTTCTTC.

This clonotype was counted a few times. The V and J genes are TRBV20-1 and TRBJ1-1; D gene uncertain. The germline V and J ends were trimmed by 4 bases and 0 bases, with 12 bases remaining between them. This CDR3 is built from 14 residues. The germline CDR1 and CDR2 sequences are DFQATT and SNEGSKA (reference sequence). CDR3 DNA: TGCAGTGCTATCGGGCTGACGTTGAACACTGAAGCTTTCTTT. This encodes CSAIGLTLNTEAFF.

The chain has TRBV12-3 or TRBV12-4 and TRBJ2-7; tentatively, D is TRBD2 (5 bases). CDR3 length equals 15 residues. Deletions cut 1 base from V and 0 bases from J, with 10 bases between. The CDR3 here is CASSLEGAYSYEQYF. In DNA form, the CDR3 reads TGTGCCAGCAGTTTAGAGGGAGCATACTCCTACGAGCAGTACTTC.

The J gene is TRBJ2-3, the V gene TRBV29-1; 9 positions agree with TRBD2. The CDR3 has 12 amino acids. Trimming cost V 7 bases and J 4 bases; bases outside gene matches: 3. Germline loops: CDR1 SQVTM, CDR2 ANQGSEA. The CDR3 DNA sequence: TGCAGCGGGCTAGCGGGATCAGATACGCAGTATTTT. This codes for CSGLAGSDTQYF.

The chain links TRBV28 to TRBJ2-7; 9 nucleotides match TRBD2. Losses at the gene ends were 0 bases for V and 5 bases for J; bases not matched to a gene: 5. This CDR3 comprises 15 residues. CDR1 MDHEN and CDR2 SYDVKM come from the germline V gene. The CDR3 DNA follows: TGTGCCAGCAGTTTATGGGCTAGCGGGAATGACGAGCAGTACTTC. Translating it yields CASSLWASGNDEQYF.

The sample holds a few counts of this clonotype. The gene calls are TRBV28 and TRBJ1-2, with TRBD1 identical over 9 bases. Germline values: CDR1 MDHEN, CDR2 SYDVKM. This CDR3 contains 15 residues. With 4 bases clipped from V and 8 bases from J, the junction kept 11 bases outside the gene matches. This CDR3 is CASSSPAGQGGGYTF. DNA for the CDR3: TGTGCCAGCAGTTCACCCGCGGGACAGGGTGGAGGCTACACCTTC.

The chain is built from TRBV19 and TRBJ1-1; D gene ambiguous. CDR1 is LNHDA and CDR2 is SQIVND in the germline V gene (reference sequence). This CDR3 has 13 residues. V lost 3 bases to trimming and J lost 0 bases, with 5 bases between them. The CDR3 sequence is CASSMGMNTEAFF. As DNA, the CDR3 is TGTGCCAGTAGTATGGGGATGAACACTGAAGCTTTCTTT.

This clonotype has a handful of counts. This chain's CDR3 is CATSREILAGVSEQYF. The CDR3 nucleotides are TGTGCCACCAGCAGGGAAATCCTAGCGGGAGTCTCCGAGCAGTACTTC. The chain combines TRBV15 with TRBJ2-7, with 10 bases fitting TRBD2. CDR1 LNHNV and CDR2 YYDKDF come from the germline V gene (reference sequence). Trimming removed 3 bases from V and 6 bases from J; junction bases left unmatched: 11. The CDR3 contains 16 residues. The variable domain in full, completed from reference TRBV15 and TRBJ2-7, reads DAMVIQNPRYQVTQFGKPVTLSCSQTLNHNVMYWYQQKSSQAPKLLFHYYDKDFNNEADTPDNFQSRRPNTSFCFLDIRSPGLGDTAMYLCATSREILAGVSEQYFGPGTRLTVT.

The CDR3 coding sequence is TGCAGTGCTAGAGATTTGTGGACAGGGGATCACGAGCAGTACTTC. Its translation: CSARDLWTGDHEQYF. The gene calls are TRBV20-1 and TRBJ2-5; 9 bases are a match to TRBD1. TRBJ2-7 explains the end of the DNA better; the J call may be wrong. In germline, CDR1 is DFQATT, CDR2 SNEGSKA (reference sequence). CDR3 size: 15 residues.

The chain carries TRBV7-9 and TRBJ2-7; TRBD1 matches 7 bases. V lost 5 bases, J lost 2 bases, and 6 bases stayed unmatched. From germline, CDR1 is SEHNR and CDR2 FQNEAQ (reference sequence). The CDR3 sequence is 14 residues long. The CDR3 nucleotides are TGTGCCAGCAGCACCCTAGGGACAGCCTACGAGCAGTACTTC. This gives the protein CASSTLGTAYEQYF.

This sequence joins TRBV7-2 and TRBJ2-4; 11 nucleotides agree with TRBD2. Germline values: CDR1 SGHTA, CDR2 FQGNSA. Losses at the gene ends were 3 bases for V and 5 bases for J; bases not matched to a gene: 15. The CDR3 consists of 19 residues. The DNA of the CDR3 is TGTGCCAGCAGCTTTTTAGCGGGAGGGCCGTTCAGTCTAGAAAACATTCAGTACTTC. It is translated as CASSFLAGGPFSLENIQYF. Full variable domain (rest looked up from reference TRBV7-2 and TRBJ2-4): GAGVSQSPSNKVTEKGKDVELRCDPISGHTALYWYRQSLGQGLEFLIYFQGNSAPDKSGLPSDRFSAERTGGSVSTLTIQRTQQEDSAVYLCASSFLAGGPFSLENIQYFGAGTRLSVL.

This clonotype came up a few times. CDR3 sequence: CASSQGLQGTYEQYF. The CDR3 nucleotides read TGTGCCAGCAGCCAAGGATTGCAGGGCACCTACGAGCAGTACTTC. The rearrangement joins TRBV3-1 to TRBJ2-7; the D gene is possibly TRBD1 (5 bases). This CDR3 has 15 amino acids. V lost 1 base to trimming and J lost 2 bases, with 12 bases between them. Germline CDR1 and CDR2: LGHDT and YNNKEL (reference sequence).

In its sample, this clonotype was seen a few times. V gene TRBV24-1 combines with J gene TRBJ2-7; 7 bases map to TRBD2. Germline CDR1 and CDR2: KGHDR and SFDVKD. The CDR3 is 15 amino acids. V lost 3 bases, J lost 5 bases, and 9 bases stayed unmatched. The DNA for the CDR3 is TGTGCCACCAGTGATCGACTAGCCTATATCAACGAGCAGTACTTC. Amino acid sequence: CATSDRLAYINEQYF.